The 14 T cell receptor beta chains below all came from one sample that was sequenced in a study of neurological immune-mediated disorders. TCRdb used MiXCR to reprocess the 5' RACE reads, holding one entry per CDR3 protein. The sample consists of more than 35,000 distinct CDR3 sequences, about 9.4% of them appearing once. Sequencing used PBMCs. The receptors derive from a woman under 40 with HTLV-1-associated myelopathy (HAM/TSP).

This clonotype was counted many times. In DNA, the CDR3 is TGTGCCAGCATCGATGACCGGTCTTATGGTAATCAGCCCCAGCATTTT. This translates into CASIDDRSYGNQPQHF. The chain carries TRBV5-6 and TRBJ1-5, with D unclear. The germline CDR1 and CDR2 sequences are SGHDT and YYEEEE. V was shortened by 6 bases and J by 4 bases, with 20 bases between the two germline ends. This CDR3 region has 16 residues. The whole variable domain, remainder taken from reference TRBV5-6 and TRBJ1-5, is DAGVTQSPTHLIKTRGQQVTLRCSPKSGHDTVSWYQQALGQGPQFIFQYYEEEERQRGNFPDRFSGHQFPNYSSELNVNALLLGDSALYLCASIDDRSYGNQPQHFGDGTRLSIL.

This clonotype was detected ten times or more. This chain uses TRBV7-2 with TRBJ2-1; D not resolved. The CDR3 runs 12 residues. Germline-derived CDR1 and CDR2 are SGHTA and FQGNSA. V was clipped by 0 bases and J by 10 bases, with 7 bases between them. The CDR3 here is CASSLASREQFF. For the CDR3, the DNA is TGTGCCAGCAGCTTAGCATCTCGCGAGCAGTTCTTC.

This clonotype showed up many times. V gene TRBV12-3 or TRBV12-4 combines with J gene TRBJ2-4; D gene ambiguous. With 6 bases removed from V and 6 bases from J, the gap between germline ends came to 15 bases. The CDR3 consists of 14 residues. The CDR3 sequence: CASRQAGAGNIQYF. The CDR3 DNA follows: TGTGCCAGCAGGCAGGCAGGTGCTGGAAACATTCAGTACTTC.

This clonotype appeared many times. The V gene is TRBV5-6, the J gene TRBJ2-7; TRBD1 matches 9 bases. V lost 3 bases to trimming and J lost 6 bases; unmatched junction nucleotides: 7. The CDR3 loop spans 14 amino acids. Germline lookup yields CDR1 SGHDT and CDR2 YYEEEE. CDR3: CASSWGGTGSEQYF. Written as DNA, the CDR3 is TGTGCCAGCAGCTGGGGCGGGACAGGGTCCGAGCAGTACTTC.

In this sample, this clonotype turned up many times. The J gene is TRBJ2-7, the V gene TRBV20-1; no reliable D call. The germline V gene encodes CDR1 DFQATT and CDR2 SNEGSKA (reference sequence). The CDR3 contains 13 residues. V dropped 3 bases and J dropped 6 bases, with 15 bases sitting between them. The CDR3 sequence is CSASLRPWGEQYF. CDR3 in DNA: TGCAGTGCTAGTCTGAGGCCTTGGGGCGAGCAGTACTTC.

This clonotype was seen at least ten times. The chain recombines TRBV7-2 with TRBJ1-2; D not certain. Germline V CDR1 and CDR2: SGHTA, FQGNSA. Trimming stripped 5 bases from V and 5 bases from J, with 12 bases between. The CDR3 covers 13 residues. DNA of the CDR3: TGTGCCAGCAGCCATGGGCAGATTTATGGCTACACCTTC. Its translation is CASSHGQIYGYTF.

This clonotype was detected ten times or more. The rearrangement links TRBV5-1 to TRBJ1-3; D not certain. Per the germline V gene, CDR1 is SGHRS and CDR2 is YFSETQ. The CDR3 runs to 15 residues. V was pared by 1 base and J by 2 bases, with 10 bases between. CDR3 in DNA: TGCGCCAGCAGCTTGTGGGAAGCGACTGGAAACACCATATATTTT. It specifies CASSLWEATGNTIYF. The full variable domain, with the rest looked up from reference TRBV5-1 and TRBJ1-3, is KAGVTQTPRYLIKTRGQQVTLSCSPISGHRSVSWYQQTPGQGLQFLFEYFSETQRNKGNFPGRFSGRQFSNSRSEMNVSTLELGDSALYLCASSLWEATGNTIYFGEGSWLTVV.

This clonotype was recorded many times. The chain uses TRBV6-2 or TRBV6-3 and TRBJ1-6, with no clear D. Germline values: CDR1 MNHEY, CDR2 SVGEGT. Trimming pared 6 bases from V and 5 bases from J, leaving 14 bases between. The CDR3 loop spans 15 amino acids. The CDR3 DNA is TGTGCCAGCAGCCAATCGGGGAGCCATAATTCACCCCTCCACTTT. This gives the protein CASSQSGSHNSPLHF.

This clonotype was detected only a few times. This chain uses TRBV20-1 with TRBJ2-7; 7 bases fit TRBD1. Germline V gene data show CDR1 as DFQATT and CDR2 as SNEGSKA (reference sequence). This CDR3 is 12 amino acids long. J gave up 1 base and V 5 bases, and 2 bases lay outside the gene matches. The CDR3 protein is CSAPGQSYEQYF. The DNA for the CDR3 is TGCAGTGCTCCGGGACAGTCCTACGAGCAGTACTTC.

Ten or more counts support this clonotype. This chain links TRBV5-6 with TRBJ2-3; perhaps TRBD2 as D (6 bases). The V gene's germline CDR1 is SGHDT and CDR2 YYEEEE. The CDR3 contains 15 residues. Trimming stripped 4 bases from V and 7 bases from J, with 19 bases between. The CDR3 is CASSRRRVGGYTQYF. CDR3 bases: TGTGCCAGCAGCCGCCGCCGGGTCGGAGGGTATACGCAGTATTTT.

Ten or more counts support this clonotype. This chain connects TRBV20-1 to TRBJ2-3, with 8 bases matching TRBD2. The CDR3 loop spans 15 amino acids. The germline gives CDR1 DFQATT, CDR2 SNEGSKA (reference sequence). Germline trimming cut 4 bases from V and 5 bases from J; bases unmatched to any gene: 11. The CDR3 DNA follows: TGCAGTGCTACCCCGGGACTAGGTGTCGGAGATACGCAGTATTTT. It specifies CSATPGLGVGDTQYF.

The chain recombines TRBV4-2 with TRBJ2-5; D is perhaps TRBD1 or TRBD2 (5 bases each). Trimming removed 0 bases at V and 1 base at J, with 15 bases between. This CDR3 is built from 17 residues. Germline lookup yields CDR1 LGHNA and CDR2 YNFKEQ. The CDR3 here is CASSQDGGSGRQETQYF. Written as DNA, the CDR3 is TGTGCCAGCAGCCAAGATGGAGGTTCGGGACGCCAAGAGACCCAGTACTTC.

This clonotype has at least ten counts. V and J are TRBV20-1 and TRBJ1-2; unclear D gene. The germline V gene encodes CDR1 DFQATT and CDR2 SNEGSKA (reference sequence). V lost 6 bases and J 8 bases, leaving 10 bases between the germline ends. CDR3 length: 10 amino acids. This CDR3 reads CSANEGGYTF. The CDR3 DNA sequence: TGCAGTGCCAACGAGGGAGGCTACACCTTC.

This clonotype has at least ten counts. This chain joins TRBV20-1 and TRBJ2-1, with unresolved D. Per germline, CDR1 DFQATT and CDR2 SNEGSKA (reference sequence). Trimming pared 0 bases from V and 12 bases from J, leaving 9 bases between. The CDR3 extends over 11 amino acids. The CDR3: CSAREQAWQFF. Written as DNA, the CDR3 is TGCAGTGCTAGAGAGCAGGCGTGGCAGTTCTTC.